This entry concerns a single TCR beta chain. Its antigen is as yet unknown. This CDR3 has 13 amino acids. V was clipped by 3 bases and J by 7 bases, with 10 bases between them. Germline CDR1 and CDR2: KGHSH and LQKENI. The entry originates in a study of T cell responses to AZD1222 COVID-19 vaccine. Looking at the study overall: Second-dose schedules of about 4 or about 12 weeks were combined.

Study-level findings and limits: Sampled repertoires all dated from after the peak T cell response. Dominant CD4 TCR responses targeted spike regions 160-218 and 743-854. Receipt of two AZD1222 doses was followed by a rise in Spike-specific TCR breadth and depth.

The table came from immunoSEQ multiplex PCR; TCRdb's copy has only in-frame clones and leaves some out. The sample consists of about 120,000 clones, 80% to 90% of them appearing once. This clonotype originated in an adult in good health. V is TRBV18 and J is TRBJ1-5; no reliable D call. Material: peripheral blood, obtained on day 0 of AZD1222 vaccination. The CDR3 loop reads CASSPATRQPQHF. In DNA, the CDR3 is TGTGCCAGCTCACCCGCGACCCGGCAGCCCCAGCATTTT.